These 5 T cell receptor beta chains were all obtained from the same sample, sequenced in a study of blood T cells in healthy people across ages. PCR was performed a second time for about 7 to 12 cycles using a sample-barcoded 5' primer and a J-beta primer mix. TCRdb redid the calling of the 5' RACE reads with MiXCR, one entry per CDR3 protein. The sample holds approximately 780,000 distinct CDR3 sequences, roughly 25% seen once. The data also belong to a second study, concerning T cells of mothers and their children.

What was sequenced was blood. The receptor set was obtained from a boy under 18 in good health.

The chain has TRBV6-5 and TRBJ2-2; D possibly corresponds to TRBD2 (5 bases). The CDR3 consists of 15 residues. Germline CDR1 reads MNHEY; CDR2 reads SVGAGI. V lost 6 bases and J 5 bases, leaving 16 bases between the germline ends. CDR3 amino acids: CASRLVRSGTGELFF. The CDR3, as DNA: TGTGCCAGCAGACTAGTACGCTCCGGGACCGGGGAGCTGTTTTTT.

V gene TRBV3-1 combines with J gene TRBJ1-1, with a possible D match to TRBD1 (6 bases). CDR3 length: 14 residues. V lost 5 bases and J lost 1, with 11 bases in between. Germline CDR1 LGHDT, CDR2 YNNKEL (reference sequence). The CDR3 DNA is TGTGCCAGCAGCTCGATAGGGGGGAACACTGAAGCTTTCTTT. It codes for CASSSIGGNTEAFF.

This chain uses TRBV9 with TRBJ1-4; 7 nucleotides align to TRBD1. Germline V lookup: CDR1 SGDLS, CDR2 YYNGEE. V was pared by 0 bases and J by 7 bases, with 6 bases of the junction left unmatched. The CDR3 totals 15 residues. The DNA for the CDR3 is TGTGCCAGCAGCGTAGAGGGCAGGGGGGGTGAAAAACTGTTTTTT. This encodes CASSVEGRGGEKLFF.

The chain recombines TRBV5-1 with TRBJ2-1; 7 nucleotides agree with TRBD1. The trim removed 3 bases at V and 10 bases at J, leaving 10 bases unmatched. Germline assignment: CDR1 SGHRS and CDR2 YFSETQ. The CDR3 is 14 amino acids. In DNA, the CDR3 is TGCGCCAGCAGCTCGACAGGGAACGCGCGGGAGCAGTTCTTC. As protein: CASSSTGNAREQFF.

This chain uses TRBV4-1 with TRBJ2-5; D possibly corresponds to TRBD1 (6 bases). Between the trimmed V and J ends, which lost 0 bases and 4 bases, there was a span of 12 bases. CDR3 length equals 15 residues. The germline V gene encodes CDR1 MGHRA and CDR2 YSYEKL. The CDR3 loop reads CASSQDTGRGETQYF. As DNA, the CDR3 is TGCGCCAGCAGCCAAGATACAGGGAGAGGAGAGACCCAGTACTTC.